This T cell receptor (beta chain) was sequenced during a study of blood T cell repertoires in COVID-19 (dated by TCRdb to 2020 to 2022). Background on the whole study: Samples from collaborators originated in the United States, Italy and Spain and spanned both the acute and convalescent phases of COVID-19. HLA class I and class II types, where available, came from metadata supplied by the sample provider rather than from assay-based typing. The dataset comprised deeply sampled blood TCRbeta repertoires from subjects exposed to, actively infected with, or recovered from COVID-19. A freely available public database, intended as a resource for researchers studying the immune response to SARS-CoV-2, is where the repertoires were released. A de-identified subject ID, COVID-19 status, age in years and sex were almost always included in the sample metadata. The material from the prospective study consisted of cDNA or gDNA derived from T cells, B-cell-depleted T cells, or PBMCs. Samples were obtained from the ongoing ImmuneRACE study (first 160 participants) and from over a thousand subjects provided by 6 global collaborators. Findings and caveats that apply to the study as a whole: Clinical and demographic metadata were provided uncurated, with the amount varying by source and participant.

The germline V gene provides CDR1 MDHEN and CDR2 SYDVKM. CDR3 length: 16 amino acids, cysteine to phenylalanine. The CDR3 DNA has 48 bases and is translated from base 1. Trimmed from V: 2 bases; trimmed from J: 3 bases; junction bases lacking a gene match: 6. In the prospective study, participants were roughly 18 to 100 years old, resided in approximately 25 geographic areas of the United States, and were enrolled through a virtual design. In the prospective study, participants were assigned to cohorts based on the clinical history participants reported in a screening survey and a study questionnaire. Recovered participants in ImmuneRACE Cohort 3 were defined as having two consecutive negative NP/OP PCR tests, clearance from a healthcare professional, or resolution of symptoms. Mobile phlebotomists in the prospective study collected whole blood, serum and a nasopharyngeal or oropharyngeal swab from every participant. Prospective study participants could optionally give additional blood draws and questionnaires over a roughly 2-month period. Prospective study blood samples were shipped either frozen or at room temperature before DNA extraction.

For this clone: Its antigen is not yet known. No quality values exist for individual bases; no much larger clone is one base distant.

TCRbeta CDR3 regions were amplified from genomic DNA using the immunoSEQ Assay, a bias-controlled multiplex PCR. The paper's data handling went like this. The number of nucleated cells in each sample was estimated by amplification of reference gene primers within the assay. To quantify the absolute abundance of each unique TCRbeta CDR3 rearrangement, sequence reads were collapsed and filtered. For each sample, productive Simpson clonality was calculated as the square root of Simpson's diversity index across productive rearrangements. TCRdb took this table from immuneACCESS and kept in-frame rearrangements with V and J called. Such tables lack part of the clones; where checked against another copy, unresolved V genes explain under half of the gap, and the rest is unexplained. V, J and clone size reflect that table, while D and trimming were determined from the DNA. The sample records hundreds of thousands of clones, about 88% of which are singletons. The ten largest clones add up to approximately 9.8% of the sample.

The TCR sequence derives from a woman in her forties who had recovered from COVID-19. The sequence links TRBV28 to TRBJ2-4; 8 nucleotides in the junction match TRBD1. The sample was PBMCs or T cells enriched from blood (not recorded which). The CDR3: CASSLTGGVDKNIQYF. The sequence in DNA is TGTGCCAGCAGTTTAACAGGGGGAGTCGACAAAAACATTCAGTACTTC.